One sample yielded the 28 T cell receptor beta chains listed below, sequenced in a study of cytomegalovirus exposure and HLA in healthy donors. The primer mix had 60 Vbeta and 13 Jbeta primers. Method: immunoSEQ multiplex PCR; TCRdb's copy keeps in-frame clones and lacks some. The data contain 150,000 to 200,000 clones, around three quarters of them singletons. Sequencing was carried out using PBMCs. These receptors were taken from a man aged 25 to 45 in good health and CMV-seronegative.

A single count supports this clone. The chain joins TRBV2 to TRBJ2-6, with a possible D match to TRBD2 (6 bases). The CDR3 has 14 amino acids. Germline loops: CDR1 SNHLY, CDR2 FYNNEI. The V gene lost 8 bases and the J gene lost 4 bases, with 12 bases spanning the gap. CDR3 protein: CASPRREGANVLTF. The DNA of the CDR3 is TGTGCCAGCCCGAGGAGGGAAGGGGCCAACGTCCTGACTTTC.

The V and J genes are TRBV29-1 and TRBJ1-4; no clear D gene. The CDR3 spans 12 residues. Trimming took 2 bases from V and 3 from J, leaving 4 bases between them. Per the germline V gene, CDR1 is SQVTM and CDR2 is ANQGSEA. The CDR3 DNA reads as TGCAGCGTTGAAAGCGCTAATGAAAAACTGTTTTTT. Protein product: CSVESANEKLFF.

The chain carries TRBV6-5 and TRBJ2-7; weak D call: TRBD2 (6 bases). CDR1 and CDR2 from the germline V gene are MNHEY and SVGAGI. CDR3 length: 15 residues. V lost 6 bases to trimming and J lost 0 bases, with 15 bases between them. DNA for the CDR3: TGTGCCAGCAGGGTCGGGACTTATGACTCCTACGAGCAGTACTTC. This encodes CASRVGTYDSYEQYF.

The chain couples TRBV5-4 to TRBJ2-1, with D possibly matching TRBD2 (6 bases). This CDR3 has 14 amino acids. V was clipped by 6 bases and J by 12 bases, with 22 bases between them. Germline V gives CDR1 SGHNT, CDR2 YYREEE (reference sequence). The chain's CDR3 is CASNEGAGWSRQFF. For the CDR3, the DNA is TGTGCCAGCAACGAAGGGGCGGGGTGGTCCAGGCAGTTCTTC.

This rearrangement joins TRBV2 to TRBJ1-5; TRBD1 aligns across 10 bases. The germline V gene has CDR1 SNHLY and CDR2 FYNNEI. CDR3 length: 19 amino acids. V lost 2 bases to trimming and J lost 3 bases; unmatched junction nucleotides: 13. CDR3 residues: CASSESPPRDRGFNQPQHF. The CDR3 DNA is TGTGCCAGCAGTGAAAGCCCGCCCCGGGACAGGGGTTTCAATCAGCCCCAGCATTTT.

CDR3 bases: TGCGCCAGCAGCTTGGGTTCGGTGAGCTCCTACAATGAGCAGTTCTTC. It yields the protein CASSLGSVSSYNEQFF. The chain couples TRBV5-1 to TRBJ2-1; D is unresolved. Germline assignment: CDR1 SGHRS and CDR2 YFSETQ. The CDR3 is made up of 16 amino acids. V was clipped by 0 bases and J by 0 bases, with 10 bases between them.

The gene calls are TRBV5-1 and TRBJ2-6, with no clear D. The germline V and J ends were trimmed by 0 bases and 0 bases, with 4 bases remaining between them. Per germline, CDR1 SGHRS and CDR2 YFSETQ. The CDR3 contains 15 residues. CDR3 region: CASSLGSSGANVLTF. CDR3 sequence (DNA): TGCGCCAGCAGCTTGGGGAGCTCTGGGGCCAACGTCCTGACTTTC. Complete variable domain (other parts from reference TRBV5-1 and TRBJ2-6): KAGVTQTPRYLIKTRGQQVTLSCSPISGHRSVSWYQQTPGQGLQFLFEYFSETQRNKGNFPGRFSGRQFSNSRSEMNVSTLELGDSALYLCASSLGSSGANVLTFGAGSRLTVL.

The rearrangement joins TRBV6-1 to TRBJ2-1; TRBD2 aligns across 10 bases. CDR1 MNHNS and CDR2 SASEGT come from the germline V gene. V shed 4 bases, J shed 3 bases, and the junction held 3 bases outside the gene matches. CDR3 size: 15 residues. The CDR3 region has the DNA TGTGCCAGCAGTGCTGGACTAGCGGACTACAATGAGCAGTTCTTC. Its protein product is CASSAGLADYNEQFF.

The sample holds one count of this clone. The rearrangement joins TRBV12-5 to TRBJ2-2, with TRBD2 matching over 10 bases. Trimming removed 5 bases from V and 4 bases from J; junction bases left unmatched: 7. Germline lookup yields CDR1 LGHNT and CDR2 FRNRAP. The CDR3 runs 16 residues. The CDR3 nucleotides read TGTGCTAGTGGTCTTGGGACTAGCGCAAGCACCGGGGAGCTGTTTTTT. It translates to CASGLGTSASTGELFF.

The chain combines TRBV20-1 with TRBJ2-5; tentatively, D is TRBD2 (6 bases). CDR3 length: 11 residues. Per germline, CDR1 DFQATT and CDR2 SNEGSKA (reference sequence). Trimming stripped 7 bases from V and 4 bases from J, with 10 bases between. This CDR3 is CSETRAETQYF. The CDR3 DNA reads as TGCAGTGAGACTAGGGCAGAGACCCAGTACTTC.

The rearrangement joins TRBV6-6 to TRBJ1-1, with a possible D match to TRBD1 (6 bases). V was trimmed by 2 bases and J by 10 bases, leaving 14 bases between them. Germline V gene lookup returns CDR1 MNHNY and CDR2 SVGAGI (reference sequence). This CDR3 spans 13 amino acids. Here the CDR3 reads CASSYGGRGGAFF. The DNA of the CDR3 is TGTGCCAGCAGTTACGGGGGCCGAGGAGGAGCTTTCTTT.

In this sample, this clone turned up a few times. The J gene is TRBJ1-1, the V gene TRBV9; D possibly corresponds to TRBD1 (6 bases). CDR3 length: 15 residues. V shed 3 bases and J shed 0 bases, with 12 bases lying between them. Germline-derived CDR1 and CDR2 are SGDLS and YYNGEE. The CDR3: CASSGGGGLNTEAFF. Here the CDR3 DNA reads TGTGCCAGCAGCGGAGGGGGGGGATTGAACACTGAAGCTTTCTTT.

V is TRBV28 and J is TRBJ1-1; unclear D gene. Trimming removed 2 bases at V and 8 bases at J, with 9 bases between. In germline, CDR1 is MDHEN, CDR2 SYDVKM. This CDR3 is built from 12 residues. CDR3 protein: CASSLNGREAFF. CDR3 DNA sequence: TGTGCCAGCAGTTTAAATGGCAGAGAAGCTTTCTTT. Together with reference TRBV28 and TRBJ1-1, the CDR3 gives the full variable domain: DVKVTQSSRYLVKRTGEKVFLECVQDMDHENMFWYRQDPGLGLRLIYFSYDVKMKEKGDIPEGYSVSREKKERFSLILESASTNQTSMYLCASSLNGREAFFGQGTRLTVV.

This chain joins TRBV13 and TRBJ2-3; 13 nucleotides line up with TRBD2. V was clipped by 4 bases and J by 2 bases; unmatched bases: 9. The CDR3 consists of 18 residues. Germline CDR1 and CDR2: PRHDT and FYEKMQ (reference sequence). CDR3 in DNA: TGTGCCAGCAGCTCGACCGGGACTAGCGGGATAGACACAGATACGCAGTATTTT. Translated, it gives CASSSTGTSGIDTDTQYF. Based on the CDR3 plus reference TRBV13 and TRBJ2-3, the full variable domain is AAGVIQSPRHLIKEKRETATLKCYPIPRHDTVYWYQQGPGQDPQFLISFYEKMQSDKGSIPDRFSAQQFSDYHSELNMSSLELGDSALYFCASSSTGTSGIDTDTQYFGPGTRLTVL.

CDR3 loop: CASSQAGSNTDTQYF. CDR3 nucleotide sequence: TGTGCCAGCAGCCAAGCCGGGTCTAACACAGATACGCAGTATTTT. The V call is TRBV14, the J call TRBJ2-3; D gene uncertain. V lost 1 base and J 2 bases, leaving 10 bases between the germline ends. Germline lookup yields CDR1 SGHDN and CDR2 FVKESK. This CDR3 has 15 residues.

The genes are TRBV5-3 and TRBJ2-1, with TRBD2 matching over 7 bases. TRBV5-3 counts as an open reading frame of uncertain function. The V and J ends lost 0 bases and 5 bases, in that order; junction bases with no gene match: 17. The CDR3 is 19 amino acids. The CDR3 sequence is CARSLEPPFWSGKDNEQFF. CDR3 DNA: TGTGCCAGAAGCTTGGAACCCCCCTTTTGGAGCGGGAAGGACAATGAGCAGTTCTTC.

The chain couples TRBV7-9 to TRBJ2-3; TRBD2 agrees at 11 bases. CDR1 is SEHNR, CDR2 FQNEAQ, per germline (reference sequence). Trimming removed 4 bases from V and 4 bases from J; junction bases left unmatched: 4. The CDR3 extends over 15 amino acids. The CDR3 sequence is CASSSRLAGSDTQYF. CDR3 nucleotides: TGTGCCAGCAGCTCCCGACTAGCGGGATCAGATACGCAGTATTTT. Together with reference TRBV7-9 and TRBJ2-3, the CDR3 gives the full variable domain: DTGVSQNPRHKITKRGQNVTFRCDPISEHNRLYWYRQTLGQGPEFLTYFQNEAQLEKSRLLSDRFSAERPKGSFSTLEIQRTEQGDSAMYLCASSSRLAGSDTQYFGPGTRLTVL.

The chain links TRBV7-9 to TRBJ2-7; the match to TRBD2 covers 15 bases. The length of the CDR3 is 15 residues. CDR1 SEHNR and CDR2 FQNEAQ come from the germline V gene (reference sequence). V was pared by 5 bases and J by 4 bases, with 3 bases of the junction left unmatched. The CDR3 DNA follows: TGTGCCAGCAGCCGGACTAGCGGGAGGGTATACGAGCAGTACTTC. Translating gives CASSRTSGRVYEQYF.

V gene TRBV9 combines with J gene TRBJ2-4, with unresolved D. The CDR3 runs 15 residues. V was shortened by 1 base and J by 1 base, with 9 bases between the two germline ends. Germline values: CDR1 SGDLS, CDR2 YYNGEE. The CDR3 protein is CASSVTLDAKNIQYF. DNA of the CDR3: TGTGCCAGCAGCGTAACGCTAGACGCCAAAAACATTCAGTACTTC.

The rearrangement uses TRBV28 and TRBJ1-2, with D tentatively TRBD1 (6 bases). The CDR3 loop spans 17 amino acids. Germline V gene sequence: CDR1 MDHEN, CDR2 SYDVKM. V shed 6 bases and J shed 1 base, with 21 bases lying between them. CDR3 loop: CASRSYRTDPLNYGYTF. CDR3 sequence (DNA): TGTGCCAGCAGGAGTTACCGGACAGATCCTCTTAACTATGGCTACACCTTC.

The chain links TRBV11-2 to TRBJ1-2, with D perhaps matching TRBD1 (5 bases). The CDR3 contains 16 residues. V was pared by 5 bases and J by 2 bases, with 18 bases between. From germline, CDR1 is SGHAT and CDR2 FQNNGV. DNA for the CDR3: TGTGCCAGCAGCCCCCAGGGCTGGGGCTCGAACTATGGCTACACCTTC. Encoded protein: CASSPQGWGSNYGYTF.

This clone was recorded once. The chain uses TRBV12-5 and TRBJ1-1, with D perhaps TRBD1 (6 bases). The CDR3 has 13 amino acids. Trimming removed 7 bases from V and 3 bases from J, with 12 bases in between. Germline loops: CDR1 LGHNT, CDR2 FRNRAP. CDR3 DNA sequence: TGTGCTAGTGCTCTTGGACAGTACACTGAAGCTTTCTTT. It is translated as CASALGQYTEAFF.

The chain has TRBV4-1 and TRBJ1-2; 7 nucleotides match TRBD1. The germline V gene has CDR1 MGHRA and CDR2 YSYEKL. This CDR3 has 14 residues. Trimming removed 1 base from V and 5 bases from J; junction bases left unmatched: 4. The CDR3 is CASSQVGTAYGYTF. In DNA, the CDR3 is TGCGCCAGCAGCCAAGTGGGGACAGCTTATGGCTACACCTTC.

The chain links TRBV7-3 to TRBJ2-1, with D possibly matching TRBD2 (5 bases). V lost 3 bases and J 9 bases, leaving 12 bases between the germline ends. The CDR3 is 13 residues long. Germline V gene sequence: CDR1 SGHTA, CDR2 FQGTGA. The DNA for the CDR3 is TGTGCCAGCAGCTTTGTTGGCGGGTCTGAGCAGTTCTTC. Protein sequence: CASSFVGGSEQFF.

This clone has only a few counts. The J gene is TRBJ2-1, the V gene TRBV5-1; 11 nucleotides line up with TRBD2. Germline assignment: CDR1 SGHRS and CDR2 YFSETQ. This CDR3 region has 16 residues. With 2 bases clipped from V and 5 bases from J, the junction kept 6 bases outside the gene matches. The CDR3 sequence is CASSFSGTSGNNEQFF. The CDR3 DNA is TGCGCCAGCAGCTTTTCCGGGACTAGCGGTAACAATGAGCAGTTCTTC. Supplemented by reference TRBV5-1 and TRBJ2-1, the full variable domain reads KAGVTQTPRYLIKTRGQQVTLSCSPISGHRSVSWYQQTPGQGLQFLFEYFSETQRNKGNFPGRFSGRQFSNSRSEMNVSTLELGDSALYLCASSFSGTSGNNEQFFGPGTRLTVL.

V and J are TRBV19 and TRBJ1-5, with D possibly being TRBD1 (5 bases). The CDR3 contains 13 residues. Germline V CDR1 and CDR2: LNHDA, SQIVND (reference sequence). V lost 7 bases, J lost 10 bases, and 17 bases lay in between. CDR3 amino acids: CASTQKDNLPQHF. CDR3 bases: TGTGCCAGTACCCAAAAGGACAATTTACCCCAGCATTTT.

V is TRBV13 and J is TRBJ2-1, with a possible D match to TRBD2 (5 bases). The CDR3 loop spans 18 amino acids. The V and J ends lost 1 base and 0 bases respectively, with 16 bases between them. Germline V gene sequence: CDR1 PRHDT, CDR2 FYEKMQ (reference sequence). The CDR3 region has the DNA TGTGCCAGCAGCTTAGCCTCCGCCGGGATCAGCTCCTACAATGAGCAGTTCTTC. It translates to CASSLASAGISSYNEQFF.

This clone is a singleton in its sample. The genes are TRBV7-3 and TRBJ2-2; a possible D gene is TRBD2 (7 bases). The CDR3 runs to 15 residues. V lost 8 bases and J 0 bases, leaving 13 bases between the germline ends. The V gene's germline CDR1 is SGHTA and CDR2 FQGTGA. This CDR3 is CASGGAGTNTGELFF. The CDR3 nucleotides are TGTGCCAGCGGGGGGGCGGGGACGAACACCGGGGAGCTGTTTTTT.